The 5 T cell receptor beta chains listed next were all sequenced from one sample in a study of CD8+CD57+ T cells in acquired aplastic anemia (dated by TCRdb to between 2017 and 2018). Reads for this sample came from an Illumina HiSeq 2000. Profiling of TCR beta VDJ combinations and CDR3 sequences used genomic DNA as the template. TCRdb reworked the public reads: Q25 trimming with fastp, MiXCR clone assembly, productive beta chains retained. Every CDR3 protein is listed once, alongside the most common genes and DNA of its rows. The sample has about 95,000 distinct CDR3 sequences on record, around 68% of them singletons. The ten largest clones represent 65% of the sample. Patients chosen for sequencing had shown expansion of CD8+CD57+ cells by flow cytometry. The sequencing sample was made of sorted CD4+, CD8+, or CD8+CD57+ T cells (not recorded which) from PBMCs. The origin of the receptors is a human donor with aplastic anemia.

The V call is TRBV15, the J call TRBJ2-5; 9 bases match TRBD1. Trimming removed 5 bases from V and 4 bases from J; junction bases left unmatched: 5. The CDR3 is made up of 14 amino acids. CDR1 and CDR2 from the germline V gene are LNHNV and YYDKDF (reference sequence). The CDR3 bases are TGTGCCACCAGCGTAAGACAGGGGGTAGAGACCCAGTACTTC. Its translation: CATSVRQGVETQYF.

As concerns this clonotype: The junction and the germline gene differ at one end; a read error may be behind it. The chain couples TRBV10-3 to TRBJ1-6; no reliable D call. Germline CDR1 and CDR2: ENHRY and SYGVKD. This CDR3 has 14 residues. Written as DNA, the CDR3 is TGTGCCAGCAGTTACTCATCCGGGAATTCACCCCTCCACTTT. Translated, it gives CASSYSSGNSPLHF.

For this clonotype: At one boundary the junction diverges from the germline segment, which might be a read error. The genes are TRBV7-2 and TRBJ2-7, with TRBD2 matching 8 bases. Germline CDR1 SGHTA, CDR2 FQGNSA. CDR3 length: 15 amino acids. The CDR3 DNA reads as TGTGCCAGCAGCGGAGTAGCGGGATCGGGTGTAGAGCGGTACTTC. Its translation is CASSGVAGSGVERYF.

The chain uses TRBV6-1 and TRBJ1-5, with TRBD1 matching over 11 bases. CDR1 is MNHNS and CDR2 is SASEGT in the germline V gene. This CDR3 is built from 15 residues. After removal of 6 bases from V and 5 bases from J, the junction contained 6 bases not matched to a gene. The CDR3 protein is CASRAGQGAYQPQHF. In DNA form, the CDR3 reads TGTGCCAGCAGGGCAGGACAGGGGGCCTATCAGCCCCAGCATTTT.

The chain couples TRBV5-1 to TRBJ1-2; D may be TRBD1 (5 bases). V was cut by 6 bases and J by 8 bases, with 17 bases left in between. Germline CDR1 reads SGHRS; CDR2 reads YFSETQ. The CDR3 sequence is 13 residues long. The CDR3 sequence: CASTVAGLDGYTF. The DNA of the CDR3 is TGCGCCAGCACCGTAGCGGGGCTCGACGGCTACACCTTC.